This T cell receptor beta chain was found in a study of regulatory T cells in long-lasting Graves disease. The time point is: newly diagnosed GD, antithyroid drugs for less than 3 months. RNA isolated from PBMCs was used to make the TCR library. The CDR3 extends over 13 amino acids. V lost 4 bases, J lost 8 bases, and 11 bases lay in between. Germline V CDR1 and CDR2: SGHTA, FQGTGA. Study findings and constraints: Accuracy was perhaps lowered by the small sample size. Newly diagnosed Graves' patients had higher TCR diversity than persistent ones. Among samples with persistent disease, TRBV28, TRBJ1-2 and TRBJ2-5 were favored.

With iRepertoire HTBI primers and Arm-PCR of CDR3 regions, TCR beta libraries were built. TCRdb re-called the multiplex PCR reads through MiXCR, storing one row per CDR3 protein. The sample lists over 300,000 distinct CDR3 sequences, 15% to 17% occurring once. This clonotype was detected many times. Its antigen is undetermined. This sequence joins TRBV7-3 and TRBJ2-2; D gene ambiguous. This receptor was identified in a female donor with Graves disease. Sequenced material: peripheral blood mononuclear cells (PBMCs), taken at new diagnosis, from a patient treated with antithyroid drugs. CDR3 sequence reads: CASSSNSFGELFF. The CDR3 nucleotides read TGTGCCAGCAGCTCCAACAGTTTTGGGGAGCTGTTTTTT.